The next 21 T cell receptor beta chains were all read from a single sample in a study of beta chain features in type 1 diabetes. Investigators reverse transcribed all isolated RNA, so they sequenced expressed TCRB transcripts. Some clones are missing from TCRdb's copy, which holds only in-frame ones; the method was immunoSEQ multiplex PCR. The sample contains about 900,000 clones, under 20% of which appear only once. Source material: naive CD4+ T cells from blood. The receptor source for this set is a young woman in good health.

This chain links TRBV5-1 with TRBJ1-5, with 8 bases aligning to TRBD1. CDR3 size: 15 residues. Germline lookup yields CDR1 SGHRS and CDR2 YFSETQ. V was clipped by 4 bases and J by 0 bases; unmatched bases: 3. The chain's CDR3 is CASSPTGDSNQPQHF. The DNA for the CDR3 is TGCGCCAGCAGCCCGACAGGGGATAGCAATCAGCCCCAGCATTTT.

A few counts support this clone. V and J are TRBV4-2 and TRBJ2-2, with TRBD2 matching 13 bases. Losses at the gene ends were 4 bases for V and 5 bases for J; bases not matched to a gene: 7. CDR1 is LGHNA and CDR2 is YNFKEQ in the germline V gene. The CDR3 is 17 residues long. CDR3 sequence (DNA): TGTGCCAGCAGCCTAGGGGGACTAGCGGGACTTACCGGGGAGCTGTTTTTT. Protein sequence: CASSLGGLAGLTGELFF.

This chain links TRBV5-1 with TRBJ2-2; 7 nucleotides align to TRBD1. Germline V CDR1 and CDR2: SGHRS, YFSETQ. This CDR3 has 16 residues. With V trimmed by 4 bases and J by 4 bases, 10 bases remained unmatched. The CDR3 bases are TGCGCCAGCAGCGCTCTCGAACAGGGGCCCACCGGGGAGCTGTTTTTT. Translated: CASSALEQGPTGELFF.

The chain carries TRBV2 and TRBJ2-5, with no clear D. V shed 7 bases and J shed 4 bases, with 4 bases lying between them. This CDR3 is built from 10 residues. CDR1 is SNHLY and CDR2 is FYNNEI in the germline V gene. CDR3 residues: CASNIETQYF. The CDR3 DNA sequence: TGTGCCAGCAATATAGAGACCCAGTACTTC.

The chain combines TRBV7-9 with TRBJ2-3, with 14 bases that match TRBD2. CDR1 is SEHNR and CDR2 is FQNEAQ in the germline V gene (reference sequence). This CDR3 has 16 amino acids. J gave up 0 bases and V 5 bases, and 1 base lay outside the gene matches. CDR3 bases: TGTGCCAGCAGCCGACTAGCGGGGGGGAGCACAGATACGCAGTATTTT. This sequence encodes CASSRLAGGSTDTQYF.

This clone was found a few times. The same CDR3 also results from other DNA sequences found in this sample. The chain employs TRBV29-1 and TRBJ2-3, with D perhaps TRBD1 (6 bases). V lost 7 bases to trimming and J lost 4 bases, with 15 bases between them. CDR1 and CDR2 (germline): SQVTM, ANQGSEA. The length of the CDR3 is 13 residues. The CDR3, as DNA: TGCAGCGCAGGGGCAGGGGCCGCAGATACGCAGTATTTT. Encoded protein: CSAGAGAADTQYF.

For this clone: Other nucleotide sequences from this sample produce the same CDR3. The J gene is TRBJ2-2, the V gene TRBV9; 8 bases match TRBD2. Trimming at V came to 2 bases and at J to 3 bases, leaving 3 bases not matched to a gene. The germline V gene has CDR1 SGDLS and CDR2 YYNGEE. The CDR3 length is 15 residues. Here the CDR3 DNA reads TGTGCCAGCAGCGTTTCCGGGAGGGACACCGGGGAGCTGTTTTTT. Translating it yields CASSVSGRDTGELFF. The whole variable domain, remainder taken from reference TRBV9 and TRBJ2-2, is DSGVTQTPKHLITATGQRVTLRCSPRSGDLSVYWYQQSLDQGLQFLIQYYNGEERAKGNILERFSAQQFPDLHSELNLSSLELGDSALYFCASSVSGRDTGELFFGEGSRLTVL.

In its sample, this clone was seen a few times. This rearrangement joins TRBV18 to TRBJ2-1; a weak D match, TRBD1 (6 bases). Germline CDR1 is KGHSH and CDR2 is LQKENI. V lost 4 bases and J lost 4, with 11 bases in between. The CDR3 extends over 14 amino acids. CDR3 loop: CASSLDSYYNEQFF. CDR3 coding DNA: TGTGCCAGCTCACTGGACAGTTATTACAATGAGCAGTTCTTC.

This clone has only a few counts. The rearrangement uses TRBV4-1 and TRBJ1-5; no definite D call. The CDR3 has 15 residues. Germline CDR1 is MGHRA and CDR2 is YSYEKL. V dropped 0 bases and J dropped 7 bases, with 13 bases sitting between them. This chain's CDR3 is CASSQEGAGSQPQHF. In DNA, the CDR3 is TGCGCCAGCAGCCAAGAAGGAGCGGGAAGCCAGCCCCAGCATTTT.

The sample holds a few counts of this clone. This chain uses TRBV27 with TRBJ1-2; 8 nucleotides match TRBD1. This CDR3 has 16 amino acids. Looked up from germline, CDR1 is MNHEY and CDR2 is SMNVEV (reference sequence). Germline trimming cut 3 bases from V and 7 bases from J; bases unmatched to any gene: 13. CDR3 residues: CASSFSRTGRVSGYTF. The CDR3 bases are TGTGCCAGCAGTTTTAGCCGGACAGGGAGAGTGAGTGGCTACACCTTC.

J is TRBJ1-3 and V is TRBV6-6, with TRBD1 matching 8 bases. The length of the CDR3 is 16 residues. The V gene's germline CDR1 is MNHNY and CDR2 SVGAGI (reference sequence). The junction had 7 bases not matched to a gene; V was cut back by 4 bases and J by 2 bases. The CDR3 region is CASSSNLQGAGNTIYF. DNA for the CDR3: TGTGCCAGCAGTTCCAACTTACAGGGGGCTGGAAACACCATATATTTT.

There are a few counts of this clone. The V gene is TRBV15, the J gene TRBJ2-1, with D unresolved. Germline CDR1 LNHNV, CDR2 YYDKDF (reference sequence). CDR3 size: 16 residues. V was clipped by 1 base and J by 12 bases, with 22 bases between them. This CDR3 reads CATSRGDLQSPPGQFF. The CDR3 nucleotides are TGTGCCACCAGCAGAGGCGACCTCCAATCCCCACCTGGGCAGTTCTTC.

This clone was observed a few times. The V and J genes are TRBV5-1 and TRBJ2-5; the D gene is possibly TRBD1 (6 bases). Germline CDR1 and CDR2: SGHRS and YFSETQ. This CDR3 is built from 15 residues. Trimming removed 2 bases at V and 0 bases at J, with 11 bases between. The CDR3 region is CASSLQGSYQETQYF. CDR3 nucleotide sequence: TGCGCCAGCAGCTTACAGGGAAGCTACCAAGAGACCCAGTACTTC.

The table lists this clone with a few counts. The gene calls are TRBV12-5 and TRBJ1-1, with TRBD1 identical over 9 bases. This CDR3 region has 16 residues. The V gene end was trimmed by 7 bases and the J gene end by 0 bases; junction bases not matched to a gene: 9. Germline lookup yields CDR1 LGHNT and CDR2 FRNRAP. In nucleotides, the CDR3 is TGTGCTAGTGCCGACCGGACAGGGGCGATGAACACTGAAGCTTTCTTT. Protein product: CASADRTGAMNTEAFF.

There are a few counts of this clone. V gene TRBV5-4 combines with J gene TRBJ2-2, with D possibly being TRBD2 (6 bases). Trimming cost V 4 bases and J 1 base, with 11 bases left between them. The germline V gene encodes CDR1 SGHNT and CDR2 YYREEE (reference sequence). This CDR3 has 15 amino acids. The CDR3 here is CASSARLGNTGELFF. For the CDR3, the DNA is TGTGCCAGCAGCGCCCGACTAGGGAACACCGGGGAGCTGTTTTTT. The whole variable domain, remainder taken from reference TRBV5-4 and TRBJ2-2, is ETGVTQSPTHLIKTRGQQVTLRCSSQSGHNTVSWYQQALGQGPQFIFQYYREEENGRGNFPPRFSGLQFPNYSSELNVNALELDDSALYLCASSARLGNTGELFFGEGSRLTVL.

This clone was seen more than once but under ten times. The CDR3 sequence is CASSLSFGGTGSAKNIQYF. The CDR3 region has the DNA TGTGCCAGCAGTTTATCATTTGGCGGGACAGGATCTGCCAAAAACATTCAGTACTTC. This chain links TRBV28 with TRBJ2-4; TRBD1 agrees at 8 bases. The CDR3 is made up of 19 amino acids. Germline CDR1 reads MDHEN; CDR2 reads SYDVKM. V dropped 1 base and J dropped 1; count of bases not matched to a gene: 12.

This clone showed up just a few times. Other DNA sequences of this sample code for an identical CDR3. The gene calls are TRBV5-6 and TRBJ2-5, with TRBD1 as a possible D gene (7 bases). CDR3 length equals 13 residues. The germline CDR1 and CDR2 sequences are SGHDT and YYEEEE. V was cut by 4 bases and J by 5 bases, with 12 bases left in between. This chain's CDR3 is CASSLQGRETQYF. The CDR3 nucleotides are TGTGCCAGCAGCCTACAGGGGAGGGAGACCCAGTACTTC.

The genes are TRBV7-8 and TRBJ1-2; maybe TRBD1 (5 bases). The CDR3 length is 16 residues. The V and J ends lost 5 bases and 5 bases respectively, with 21 bases between them. CDR1 and CDR2 from the germline V gene are SGHVS and FQNEAQ. This CDR3 reads CASSPEGLLLSYGYTF. The CDR3 DNA sequence: TGTGCCAGCAGCCCCGAGGGACTTCTGTTGTCGTATGGCTACACCTTC. Using reference TRBV7-8 and TRBJ1-2 for the parts outside the CDR3, the full variable domain is GAGVSQSPRYKVAKRGQDVALRCDPISGHVSLFWYQQALGQGPEFLTYFQNEAQLDKSGLPSDRFFAERPEGSVSTLKIQRTQQEDSAVYLCASSPEGLLLSYGYTFGSGTRLTVV.

The J gene is TRBJ2-5, the V gene TRBV11-2; the D call may be TRBD1 or TRBD2 (5 bases each). Looked up from germline, CDR1 is SGHAT and CDR2 is FQNNGV. Trimming cost V 8 bases and J 2 bases, with 12 bases left between them. The CDR3 is 13 residues long. The CDR3 reads CASGPWGQETQYF. The CDR3 DNA sequence: TGTGCCAGCGGTCCTTGGGGGCAAGAGACCCAGTACTTC.

This chain joins TRBV6-1 and TRBJ2-6, with unresolved D. The V end lost 3 bases, the J end lost 2 bases, and 14 bases lay between the germline ends. Germline V CDR1 and CDR2: MNHNS, SASEGT. CDR3 length: 17 amino acids. The CDR3 reads CASSDRSLPPGANVLTF. Written as DNA, the CDR3 is TGTGCCAGCAGTGACCGCAGCCTCCCCCCTGGGGCCAACGTCCTGACTTTC.

The J gene is TRBJ2-1, the V gene TRBV7-8; TRBD2 matches 11 bases. V trimming: 3 bases; J trimming: 7 bases; junction bases outside the gene matches: 8. CDR1 and CDR2 from the germline V gene are SGHVS and FQNEAQ. The length of the CDR3 is 16 residues. The CDR3 DNA reads as TGTGCCAGCAGCTTCTATAGCGGGAGGGCTAGAAATGAGCAGTTCTTC. It encodes CASSFYSGRARNEQFF.